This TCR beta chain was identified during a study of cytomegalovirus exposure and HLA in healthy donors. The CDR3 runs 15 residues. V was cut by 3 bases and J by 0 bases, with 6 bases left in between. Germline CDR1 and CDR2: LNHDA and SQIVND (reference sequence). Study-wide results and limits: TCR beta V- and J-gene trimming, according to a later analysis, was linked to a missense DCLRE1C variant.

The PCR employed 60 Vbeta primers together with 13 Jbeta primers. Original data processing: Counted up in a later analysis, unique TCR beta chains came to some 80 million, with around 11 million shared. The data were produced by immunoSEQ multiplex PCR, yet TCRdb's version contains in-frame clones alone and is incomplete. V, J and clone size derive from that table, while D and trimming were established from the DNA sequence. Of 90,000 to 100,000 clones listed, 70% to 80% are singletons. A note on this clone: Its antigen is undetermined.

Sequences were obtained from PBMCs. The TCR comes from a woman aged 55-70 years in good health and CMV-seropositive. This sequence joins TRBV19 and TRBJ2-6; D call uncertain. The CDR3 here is CASSIQVSGANVLTF. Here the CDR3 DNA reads TGTGCCAGTAGTATTCAGGTCTCTGGGGCCAACGTCCTGACTTTC.